The 8 T cell receptor beta chains given below trace back to one sample, sequenced in a study of blood T cell repertoires in COVID-19. The method was immunoSEQ multiplex PCR; TCRdb's version includes in-frame clones alone and lacks a portion of them. The sample carries about 440,000 clones, 87% recorded once. The material sequenced was PBMCs or T cells enriched from blood (not recorded which). Receptors were obtained from a woman aged 18-29 years with acute COVID-19.

This sequence joins TRBV7-2 and TRBJ2-5; a weak D match, TRBD2 (7 bases). The CDR3 is made up of 15 amino acids. The V gene lost 1 base and the J gene lost 5 bases, with 14 bases spanning the gap. Germline-derived CDR1 and CDR2 are SGHTA and FQGNSA. CDR3 residues: CASSLVAGAVETQYF. The CDR3 DNA follows: TGTGCCAGCAGCTTAGTCGCGGGGGCAGTGGAGACCCAGTACTTC.

The chain employs TRBV27 and TRBJ2-1; 7 positions agree with TRBD1. V shed 2 bases, J shed 10 bases, and the junction held 14 bases outside the gene matches. The CDR3 loop spans 16 amino acids. Per germline, CDR1 MNHEY and CDR2 SMNVEV (reference sequence). The CDR3 DNA is TGTGCCAGCAGTTTAATCGGGACAGTAAGAACCAGGGAGCAGTTCTTC. This encodes CASSLIGTVRTREQFF.

V gene TRBV7-2 combines with J gene TRBJ2-7; 9 bases fit TRBD1. Unmatched junction bases numbered 4, after V lost 0 bases and J lost 4 bases. Germline CDR1 and CDR2: SGHTA and FQGNSA. The CDR3 runs to 15 residues. The CDR3 nucleotides read TGTGCCAGCAGCTTAGCCGGGACAGGGTCTTACGAGCAGTACTTC. Translated: CASSLAGTGSYEQYF. The entire variable domain, with the rest obtained from reference TRBV7-2 and TRBJ2-7, is as follows: GAGVSQSPSNKVTEKGKDVELRCDPISGHTALYWYRQSLGQGLEFLIYFQGNSAPDKSGLPSDRFSAERTGGSVSTLTIQRTQQEDSAVYLCASSLAGTGSYEQYFGPGTRLTVT.

V usage is TRBV27 and J usage is TRBJ1-5; D remains ambiguous. V was shortened by 2 bases and J by 9 bases, with 14 bases between the two germline ends. Germline CDR1 is MNHEY and CDR2 is SMNVEV (reference sequence). This CDR3 has 14 amino acids. In DNA form, the CDR3 reads TGTGCCAGCAGTTTAGCCAGAAGCTCGGGGCCCCAGCATTTT. This gives the protein CASSLARSSGPQHF.

The gene calls are TRBV13 and TRBJ1-3, with D possibly matching TRBD1 (6 bases). The CDR3 totals 15 residues. Germline-derived CDR1 and CDR2 are PRHDT and FYEKMQ (reference sequence). V lost 4 bases to trimming and J lost 2 bases, with 12 bases between them. CDR3 sequence: CASSSRDRPGNTIYF. Here the CDR3 DNA reads TGTGCCAGCAGCTCTAGAGACAGGCCTGGAAACACCATATATTTT.

This clone was detected only once. In nucleotides, the CDR3 is TGCGCCAGCAGCTTGGTAGGACAGGGCACAGATACGCAGTATTTT. This translates into CASSLVGQGTDTQYF. This sequence joins TRBV5-1 and TRBJ2-3, with 7 bases lining up with TRBD1. Trimming removed 0 bases from V and 1 base from J; junction bases left unmatched: 2. The CDR3 contains 15 residues. CDR1 and CDR2 (germline): SGHRS, YFSETQ.

The chain employs TRBV29-1 and TRBJ2-7; 11 bases are shared with TRBD2. This CDR3 is built from 15 residues. The V segment lost 1 base and the J segment 1 base; nucleotides outside the gene matches: 3. Germline assignment: CDR1 SQVTM and CDR2 ANQGSEA. CDR3 region: CSVEGLAGRSYEQYF. The CDR3 bases are TGCAGCGTTGAAGGACTAGCGGGGCGATCCTACGAGCAGTACTTC.

V gene TRBV5-1 combines with J gene TRBJ1-5; weak D call: TRBD1 (5 bases). The CDR3 runs to 16 residues. V was clipped by 0 bases and J by 0 bases, with 10 bases between them. Germline V lookup: CDR1 SGHRS, CDR2 YFSETQ. The CDR3 DNA reads TGCGCCAGCAGCTTGGACCCGGGGGATAGCAATCAGCCCCAGCATTTT. Protein sequence: CASSLDPGDSNQPQHF.